This T cell receptor beta chain was documented in a study of response to subunit inactivated influenza vaccine. Study observations and caveats: Each seasonal influenza vaccination recruits few new T cells, the authors suggested.

In TCRdb, the RT-PCR reads were re-called with MiXCR into one record per CDR3 protein. The sample shows 170,000 or so distinct CDR3 sequences, 9.5% to 12% of them seen only once. This clonotype was observed a handful of times. Its antigen is undetermined. This CDR3 region has 16 residues. Germline assignment: CDR1 MNHEY and CDR2 SVGEGT. V gave up 2 bases and J gave up 0 bases, with 13 bases separating them. The source of this sequence is a man between 50 and 70 years old who received an inactivated influenza vaccine. The rearrangement joins TRBV6-2 or TRBV6-3 to TRBJ2-5; D gene unclear. The sequencing here drew on CD8+ T cells sorted from PBMCs, taken 23 months after vaccination. CDR3: CASSYPRAKYQETQYF. The CDR3 DNA follows: TGTGCCAGCAGTTACCCTCGAGCTAAGTACCAAGAGACCCAGTACTTC.